The 24 T cell receptor beta chains in this list originate from one sample, sequenced in a study of blood T cell repertoires in COVID-19. TCRdb's table, derived via immunoSEQ multiplex PCR, lists solely in-frame clones and lacks some. The sample holds about 160,000 clones, roughly four fifths seen once. Sample: peripheral blood. These receptors were taken from a man between 65 and 79 years old who had recovered from COVID-19.

This clone occurred a few times. V gene TRBV20-1 combines with J gene TRBJ2-1; D call uncertain. With 3 bases removed from V and 5 bases from J, the gap between germline ends came to 2 bases. The CDR3 covers 10 residues. Germline V CDR1 and CDR2: DFQATT, SNEGSKA (reference sequence). CDR3 region: CSASDNEQFF. The CDR3 DNA is TGCAGTGCTAGCGACAATGAGCAGTTCTTC.

The chain uses TRBV7-2 and TRBJ1-5, with TRBD1 identical over 8 bases. V was clipped by 1 base and J by 0 bases; unmatched bases: 2. The CDR3 spans 16 residues. Germline lookup yields CDR1 SGHTA and CDR2 FQGNSA. Written as DNA, the CDR3 is TGTGCCAGCAGCTTAGGGACAGGGTCTAGCAATCAGCCCCAGCATTTT. Amino acids: CASSLGTGSSNQPQHF.

This chain joins TRBV18 and TRBJ2-1, with TRBD2 as a possible D gene (6 bases). V was cut by 0 bases and J by 8 bases, with 11 bases left in between. The germline CDR1 and CDR2 sequences are KGHSH and LQKENI. This CDR3 is 14 amino acids long. The CDR3, as DNA: TGTGCCAGCTCACCACCGTACGGAGGGGATGAGCAGTTCTTC. This translates into CASSPPYGGDEQFF.

The genes are TRBV6-1 and TRBJ1-4; no clear D. Germline V gives CDR1 MNHNS, CDR2 SASEGT. The CDR3 runs 14 residues. The V end was cut by 1 base, the J end by 4 bases, with 7 bases between. CDR3 loop: CASSEGPLNEKLFF. The CDR3 region has the DNA TGTGCCAGCAGTGAAGGGCCCCTTAATGAAAAACTGTTTTTT.

V is TRBV6-6 and J is TRBJ1-1; possibly TRBD1 for D (5 bases). Germline CDR1 MNHNY, CDR2 SVGAGI (reference sequence). The CDR3 loop spans 16 amino acids. Trimming pared 6 bases from V and 0 bases from J, leaving 17 bases between. This chain's CDR3 is CASRVDPGFMNTEAFF. The CDR3 DNA reads as TGTGCCAGCAGGGTCGACCCAGGGTTCATGAACACTGAAGCTTTCTTT.

V usage is TRBV27 and J usage is TRBJ2-1; a possible D gene is TRBD1 (6 bases). CDR1 MNHEY and CDR2 SMNVEV come from the germline V gene (reference sequence). Trimming took 5 bases from V and 0 from J, leaving 17 bases between them. The CDR3 is made up of 17 amino acids. CDR3 bases: TGTGCCAGCAGTAGATCAGGACAGCCGAGCTCCTACAATGAGCAGTTCTTC. Protein product: CASSRSGQPSSYNEQFF.

This clone was counted once. This chain joins TRBV5-4 and TRBJ1-5; D is unresolved. The CDR3 is made up of 15 amino acids. V lost 2 bases and J 2 bases, leaving 11 bases between the germline ends. The germline V gene has CDR1 SGHNT and CDR2 YYREEE (reference sequence). CDR3 sequence (DNA): TGTGCCAGCAGCTTATGGGCCTCAGGCAATCAGCCCCAGCATTTT. As protein: CASSLWASGNQPQHF. The variable domain in full, with the rest retrieved from reference TRBV5-4 and TRBJ1-5, is ETGVTQSPTHLIKTRGQQVTLRCSSQSGHNTVSWYQQALGQGPQFIFQYYREEENGRGNFPPRFSGLQFPNYSSELNVNALELDDSALYLCASSLWASGNQPQHFGDGTRLSIL.

The genes are TRBV2 and TRBJ2-7; D not certain. Germline V gene data show CDR1 as SNHLY and CDR2 as FYNNEI. The CDR3 has 13 amino acids. Trimming shortened V by 7 bases and J by 5 bases, and 15 bases separated the two germline ends. This CDR3 is CASILNWLNEQYF. The DNA of the CDR3 is TGTGCCAGCATCCTTAATTGGCTCAACGAGCAGTACTTC.

This clone was counted once. The V and J genes are TRBV18 and TRBJ2-5, with 8 nucleotides matching TRBD1. Germline values: CDR1 KGHSH, CDR2 LQKENI. V was clipped by 4 bases and J by 5 bases; unmatched bases: 3. CDR3 length: 13 residues. As DNA, the CDR3 is TGTGCCAGCTCACTGGGGACAGGCGAGACCCAGTACTTC. It codes for CASSLGTGETQYF. Complete variable domain (other parts from reference TRBV18 and TRBJ2-5): NAGVMQNPRHLVRRRGQEARLRCSPMKGHSHVYWYRQLPEEGLKFMVYLQKENIIDESGMPKERFSAEFPKEGPSILRIQQVVRGDSAAYFCASSLGTGETQYFGPGTRLLVL.

This chain uses TRBV6-5 with TRBJ1-2; TRBD1 might be the D (6 bases). Trimming took off 8 bases at V and 0 bases at J, with 13 bases between the two ends. Per the germline V gene, CDR1 is MNHEY and CDR2 is SVGAGI. This CDR3 is 14 amino acids long. The CDR3 region has the DNA TGTGCCAGCGCTAAGACAGGACCTAACTATGGCTACACCTTC. This translates into CASAKTGPNYGYTF.

This chain joins TRBV19 and TRBJ1-2; unclear D gene. V shed 2 bases and J shed 5 bases, with 6 bases lying between them. This CDR3 comprises 12 residues. Germline assignment: CDR1 LNHDA and CDR2 SQIVND (reference sequence). This CDR3 is CASSIFGYGYTF. CDR3 in DNA: TGTGCCAGTAGTATATTCGGGTATGGCTACACCTTC.

The chain combines TRBV18 with TRBJ2-7; 13 bases map to TRBD2. Germline values: CDR1 KGHSH, CDR2 LQKENI. The V segment lost 3 bases and the J segment 1 base; nucleotides outside the gene matches: 6. The CDR3 has 17 residues. Here the CDR3 DNA reads TGTGCCAGCTCACCTCGGACTAGCGGGAGTGGATCCTACGAGCAGTACTTC. Protein: CASSPRTSGSGSYEQYF.

The CDR3: CASSARQVVSEAFF. The CDR3 nucleotides read TGTGCCAGCAGCGCCCGACAGGTAGTTTCTGAAGCTTTCTTT. This sequence joins TRBV7-9 and TRBJ1-1, with a possible D match to TRBD1 (6 bases). Germline CDR1 reads SEHNR; CDR2 reads FQNEAQ (reference sequence). V was trimmed by 5 bases and J by 6 bases, leaving 16 bases between them. The CDR3 sequence is 14 residues long.

The chain couples TRBV5-1 to TRBJ1-2; no clear D gene. V lost 3 bases and J 2 bases, leaving 8 bases between the germline ends. The CDR3 spans 13 residues. Looked up from germline, CDR1 is SGHRS and CDR2 is YFSETQ. CDR3 residues: CASSSGNNYGYTF. For the CDR3, the DNA is TGCGCCAGCAGCTCCGGGAACAACTATGGCTACACCTTC. Complete variable domain (other parts from reference TRBV5-1 and TRBJ1-2): KAGVTQTPRYLIKTRGQQVTLSCSPISGHRSVSWYQQTPGQGLQFLFEYFSETQRNKGNFPGRFSGRQFSNSRSEMNVSTLELGDSALYLCASSSGNNYGYTFGSGTRLTVV.

The gene calls are TRBV29-1 and TRBJ2-7; no clear D. There are 14 residues in the CDR3. V lost 4 bases to trimming and J lost 4 bases, with 17 bases between them. Germline CDR1 SQVTM, CDR2 ANQGSEA. The DNA of the CDR3 is TGCAGCGTTGCTGTCCAGGTTGGAACATACGAGCAGTACTTC. Residues: CSVAVQVGTYEQYF.

The chain joins TRBV5-1 to TRBJ1-1; D uncertain. The length of the CDR3 is 12 residues. Trimming pared 3 bases from V and 8 bases from J, leaving 11 bases between. The germline CDR1 and CDR2 sequences are SGHRS and YFSETQ. The DNA for the CDR3 is TGCGCCAGCAGCTACGTGGGCCAGGAAGCTTTCTTT. Protein sequence: CASSYVGQEAFF.

The chain employs TRBV25-1 and TRBJ2-1, with TRBD2 matching 7 bases. V shed 5 bases, J shed 4 bases, and the junction held 5 bases outside the gene matches. The CDR3 extends over 14 amino acids. Germline CDR1 and CDR2: MGHDK and SYGVNS. CDR3 loop: CASSRASGYNEQFF. In DNA, the CDR3 is TGTGCCAGCAGTAGGGCTAGCGGTTACAATGAGCAGTTCTTC.

The chain carries TRBV11-2 and TRBJ2-1; D uncertain. With 3 bases removed from V and 8 bases from J, the gap between germline ends came to 14 bases. Germline V gene sequence: CDR1 SGHAT, CDR2 FQNNGV. CDR3 length equals 14 residues. The CDR3 nucleotides are TGTGCCAGCAGCTTTACTCCGGGTTACGATGAGCAGTTCTTC. It yields the protein CASSFTPGYDEQFF. The full variable domain, in which reference TRBV11-2 and TRBJ2-1 provide the parts outside the CDR3, is EAGVAQSPRYKIIEKRQSVAFWCNPISGHATLYWYQQILGQGPKLLIQFQNNGVVDDSQLPKDRFSAERLKGVDSTLKIQPAKLEDSAVYLCASSFTPGYDEQFFGPGTRLTVL.

The chain has TRBV5-1 and TRBJ1-1; no definite D call. Trimming pared 1 base from V and 5 bases from J, leaving 12 bases between. Germline V gene data show CDR1 as SGHRS and CDR2 as YFSETQ. The CDR3 is made up of 14 amino acids. The CDR3 DNA is TGCGCCAGCAGCTTGACGGGTCGTGGAACTGAAGCTTTCTTT. This translates into CASSLTGRGTEAFF.

This clone appeared a few times. The V call is TRBV7-9, the J call TRBJ1-1; D is unclear. Germline lookup yields CDR1 SEHNR and CDR2 FQNEAQ (reference sequence). CDR3 length: 13 residues. Trimming shortened V by 4 bases and J by 3 bases, and 9 bases separated the two germline ends. The DNA for the CDR3 is TGTGCCAGCAGCTCCGAGGAGTACACTGAAGCTTTCTTT. Amino acid sequence: CASSSEEYTEAFF.

The genes are TRBV7-3 and TRBJ2-3; 10 positions agree with TRBD2. The germline gives CDR1 SGHTA, CDR2 FQGTGA. This CDR3 contains 16 residues. The trim removed 1 base at V and 3 bases at J, leaving 4 bases unmatched. The CDR3 nucleotides read TGTGCCAGCAGCTTAATGGCTAGCGGGAGAACAGATACGCAGTATTTT. Its protein is CASSLMASGRTDTQYF.

This clone has just one count. The genes are TRBV6-2 or TRBV6-3 and TRBJ2-5, with TRBD2 matching 9 bases. Trimming took 5 bases from V and 4 from J; bases not matched to a gene: 20. Germline values: CDR1 MNHEY, CDR2 SVGEGT. This CDR3 has 19 residues. The CDR3 sequence is CASSPLPGLAYKSSETQYF. CDR3 nucleotides: TGTGCCAGCAGTCCCCTACCGGGACTAGCTTATAAAAGTTCAGAGACCCAGTACTTC.

This clone has just a few counts. The chain carries TRBV2 and TRBJ2-3, with 10 bases identical to TRBD1. The CDR3 is made up of 13 amino acids. Germline-derived CDR1 and CDR2 are SNHLY and FYNNEI. J lost 7 bases, V lost 7 bases, and 5 bases had no gene match. In nucleotides, the CDR3 is TGTGCCAGCAAGAGACAGGGGGCATATACGCAGTATTTT. Protein product: CASKRQGAYTQYF.

The chain has TRBV11-2 and TRBJ1-1, with D possibly matching TRBD1 (6 bases). This CDR3 is 15 amino acids long. From germline, CDR1 is SGHAT and CDR2 FQNNGV. Trimming removed 2 bases from V and 0 bases from J, with 10 bases in between. CDR3 sequence (DNA): TGTGCCAGCAGCTTAACGGACAGTATGAACACTGAAGCTTTCTTT. It specifies CASSLTDSMNTEAFF.